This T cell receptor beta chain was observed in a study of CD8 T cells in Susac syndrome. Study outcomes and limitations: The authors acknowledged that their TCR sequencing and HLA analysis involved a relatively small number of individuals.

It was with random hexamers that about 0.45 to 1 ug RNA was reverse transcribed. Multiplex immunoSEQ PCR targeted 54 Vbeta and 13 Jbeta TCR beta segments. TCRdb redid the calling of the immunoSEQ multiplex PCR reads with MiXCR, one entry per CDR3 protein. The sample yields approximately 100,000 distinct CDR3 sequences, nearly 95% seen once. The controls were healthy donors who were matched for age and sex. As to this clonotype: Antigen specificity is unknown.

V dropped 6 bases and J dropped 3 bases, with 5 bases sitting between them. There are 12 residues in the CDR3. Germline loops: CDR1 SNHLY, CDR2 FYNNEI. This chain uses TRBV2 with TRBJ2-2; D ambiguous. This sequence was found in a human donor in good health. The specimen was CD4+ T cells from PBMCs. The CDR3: CASSADTGELFF. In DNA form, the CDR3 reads TGTGCCAGCAGCGCTGACACCGGGGAGCTGTTTTTT.